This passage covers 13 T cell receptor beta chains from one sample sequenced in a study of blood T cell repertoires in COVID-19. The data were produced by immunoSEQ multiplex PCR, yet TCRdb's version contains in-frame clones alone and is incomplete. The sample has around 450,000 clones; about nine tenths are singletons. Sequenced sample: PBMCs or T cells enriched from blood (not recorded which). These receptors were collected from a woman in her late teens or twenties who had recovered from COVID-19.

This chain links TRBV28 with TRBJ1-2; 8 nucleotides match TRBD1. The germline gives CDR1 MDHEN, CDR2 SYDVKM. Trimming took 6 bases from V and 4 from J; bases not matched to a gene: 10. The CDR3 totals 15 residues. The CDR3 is CASSPPDRESYGYTF. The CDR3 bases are TGTGCCAGCAGCCCTCCGGACAGGGAGTCCTATGGCTACACCTTC.

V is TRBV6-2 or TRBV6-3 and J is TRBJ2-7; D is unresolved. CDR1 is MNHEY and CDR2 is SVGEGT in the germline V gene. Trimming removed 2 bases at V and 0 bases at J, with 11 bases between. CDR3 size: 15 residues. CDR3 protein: CASSYKRRNSYEQYF. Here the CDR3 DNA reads TGTGCCAGCAGTTACAAGCGACGGAACTCCTACGAGCAGTACTTC.

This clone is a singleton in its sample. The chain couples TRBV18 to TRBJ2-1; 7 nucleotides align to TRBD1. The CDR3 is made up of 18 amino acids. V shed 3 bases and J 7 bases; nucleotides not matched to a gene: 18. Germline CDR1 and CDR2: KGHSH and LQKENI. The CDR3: CASSPVTQTGWVGNEQFF. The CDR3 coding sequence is TGTGCCAGCTCACCCGTGACCCAGACAGGGTGGGTAGGGAATGAGCAGTTCTTC.

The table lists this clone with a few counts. CDR3 bases: TGTGCTAGTGGTTCCGCCGGGACAGGGGTTTCACCCCTCCACTTT. Translated, it gives CASGSAGTGVSPLHF. V usage is TRBV12-5 and J usage is TRBJ1-6, with 10 bases aligning to TRBD1. V gave up 4 bases and J gave up 9 bases; unmatched junction bases: 6. The CDR3 length is 15 residues. CDR1 and CDR2 (germline): LGHNT, FRNRAP. Combining the CDR3 with reference TRBV12-5 and TRBJ1-6 gives the whole variable domain DARVTQTPRHKVTEMGQEVTMRCQPILGHNTVFWYRQTMMQGLELLAYFRNRAPLDDSGMPKDRFSAEMPDATLATLKIQPSEPRDSAVYFCASGSAGTGVSPLHFGNGTRLTVT.

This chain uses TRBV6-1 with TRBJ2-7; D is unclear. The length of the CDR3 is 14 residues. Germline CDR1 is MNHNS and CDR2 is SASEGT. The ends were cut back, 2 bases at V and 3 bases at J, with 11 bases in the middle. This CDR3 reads CASSEPGPNYEQYF. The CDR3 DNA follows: TGTGCCAGCAGTGAACCGGGTCCTAACTACGAGCAGTACTTC.

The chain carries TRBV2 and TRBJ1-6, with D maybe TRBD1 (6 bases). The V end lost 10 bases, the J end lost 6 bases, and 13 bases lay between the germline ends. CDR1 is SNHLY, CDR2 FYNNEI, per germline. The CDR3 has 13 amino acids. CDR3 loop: CATQGTLNSPLHF. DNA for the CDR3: TGTGCCACCCAGGGGACCCTTAATTCACCCCTCCACTTT.

CDR3 bases: TGCGCCAGCAGTGACTCAATAGGAGGGGAAGAGACCCAGTACTTC. It is translated as CASSDSIGGEETQYF. The gene calls are TRBV10-1 and TRBJ2-5, with D possibly matching TRBD2 (6 bases). Germline loops: CDR1 WNHNN, CDR2 SYGVQD (reference sequence). The CDR3 spans 15 residues. The germline V and J ends were trimmed by 3 bases and 3 bases, with 14 bases remaining between them.

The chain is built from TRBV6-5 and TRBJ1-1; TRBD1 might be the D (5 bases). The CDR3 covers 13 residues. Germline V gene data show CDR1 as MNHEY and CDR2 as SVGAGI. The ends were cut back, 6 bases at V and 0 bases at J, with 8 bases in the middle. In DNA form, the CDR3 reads TGTGCCAGCAGCGGACACTTGAACACTGAAGCTTTCTTT. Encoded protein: CASSGHLNTEAFF.

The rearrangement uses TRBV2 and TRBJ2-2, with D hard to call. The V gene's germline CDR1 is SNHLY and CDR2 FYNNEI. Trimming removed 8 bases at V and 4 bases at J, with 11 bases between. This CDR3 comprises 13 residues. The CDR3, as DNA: TGTGCCAGCGGCGCGGTTCCCACCGGGGAGCTGTTTTTT. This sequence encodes CASGAVPTGELFF.

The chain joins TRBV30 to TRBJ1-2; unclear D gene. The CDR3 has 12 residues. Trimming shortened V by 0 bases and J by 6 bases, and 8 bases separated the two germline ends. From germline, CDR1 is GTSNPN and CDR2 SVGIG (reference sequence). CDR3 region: CAWSVAIDGYTF. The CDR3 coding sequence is TGTGCCTGGAGTGTTGCTATCGATGGCTACACCTTC.

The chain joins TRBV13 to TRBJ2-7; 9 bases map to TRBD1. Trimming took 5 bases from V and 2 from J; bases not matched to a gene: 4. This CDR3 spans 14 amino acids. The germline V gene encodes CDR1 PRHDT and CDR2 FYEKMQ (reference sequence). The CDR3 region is CASSPRDRAYEQYF. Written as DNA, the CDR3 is TGTGCCAGCAGCCCCCGGGACAGGGCCTACGAGCAGTACTTC.

Written as DNA, the CDR3 is TGTGCCACCCACCCCCGGGACAGGGACACTGAAGCTTTCTTT. Its translation is CATHPRDRDTEAFF. The genes are TRBV2 and TRBJ1-1; 9 bases fit TRBD1. In germline, CDR1 is SNHLY, CDR2 FYNNEI. Trimming at V came to 10 bases and at J to 3 bases, leaving 9 bases not matched to a gene. The CDR3 contains 14 residues.

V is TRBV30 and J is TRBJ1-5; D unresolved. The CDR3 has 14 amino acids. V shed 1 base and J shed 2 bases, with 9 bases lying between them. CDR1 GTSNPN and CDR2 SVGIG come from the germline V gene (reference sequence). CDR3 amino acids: CAWSALLGNQPQHF. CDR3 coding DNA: TGTGCCTGGAGTGCCCTACTCGGCAATCAGCCCCAGCATTTT.